Below, one TCR beta chain is given with its context. These data originate in a study of blood T cell repertoires in COVID-19. Study overall: PBMCs, B-cell-depleted T cells, or T cells provided the cDNA or gDNA that made up the material.

Profiling relied on immunoSEQ multiplex PCR, and the TCRdb table lists in-frame clones only, not all of them. The sample holds some 220,000 clones, more than 75% seen once. This CDR3 has 15 residues. Germline values: CDR1 MDHEN, CDR2 SYDVKM. With V trimmed by 10 bases and J by 9 bases, 17 bases remained unmatched. Seattle cases were enrolled at active infection and followed longitudinally. The chain joins TRBV28 to TRBJ2-4, with 8 bases fitting TRBD1. The sequence was obtained from a woman aged 70-85 years with COVID-19, enrolled during active disease. The sample consisted of peripheral blood. The CDR3 loop reads CATTTGTGGIGIQYF. CDR3 DNA: TGTGCCACCACGACCGGGACAGGTGGGATCGGCATTCAGTACTTC.